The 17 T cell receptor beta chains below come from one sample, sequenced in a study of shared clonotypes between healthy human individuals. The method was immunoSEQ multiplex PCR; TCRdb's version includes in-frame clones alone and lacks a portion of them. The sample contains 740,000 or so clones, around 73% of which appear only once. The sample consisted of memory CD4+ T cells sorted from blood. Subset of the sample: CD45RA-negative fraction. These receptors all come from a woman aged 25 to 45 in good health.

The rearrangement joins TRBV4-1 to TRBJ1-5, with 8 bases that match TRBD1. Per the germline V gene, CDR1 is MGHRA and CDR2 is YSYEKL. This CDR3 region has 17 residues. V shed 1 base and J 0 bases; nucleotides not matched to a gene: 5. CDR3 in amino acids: CASSQGGQGGSNQPQHF. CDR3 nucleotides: TGCGCCAGCAGCCAAGGCGGACAGGGCGGTAGCAATCAGCCCCAGCATTTT.

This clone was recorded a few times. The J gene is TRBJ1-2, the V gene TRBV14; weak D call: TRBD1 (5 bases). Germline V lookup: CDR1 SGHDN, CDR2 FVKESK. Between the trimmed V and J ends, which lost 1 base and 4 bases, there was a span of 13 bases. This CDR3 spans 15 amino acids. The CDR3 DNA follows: TGTGCCAGCAGCCAAGGGCAGGGAATCGGCTATGGCTACACCTTC. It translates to CASSQGQGIGYGYTF.

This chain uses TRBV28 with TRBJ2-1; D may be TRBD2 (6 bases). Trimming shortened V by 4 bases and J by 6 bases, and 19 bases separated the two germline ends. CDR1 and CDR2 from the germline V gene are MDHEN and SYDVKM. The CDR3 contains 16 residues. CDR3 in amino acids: CASSSGTPSVGNEQFF. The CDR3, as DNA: TGTGCCAGCAGTTCCGGGACTCCTAGTGTGGGCAATGAGCAGTTCTTC. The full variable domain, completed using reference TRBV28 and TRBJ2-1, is DVKVTQSSRYLVKRTGEKVFLECVQDMDHENMFWYRQDPGLGLRLIYFSYDVKMKEKGDIPEGYSVSREKKERFSLILESASTNQTSMYLCASSSGTPSVGNEQFFGPGTRLTVL.

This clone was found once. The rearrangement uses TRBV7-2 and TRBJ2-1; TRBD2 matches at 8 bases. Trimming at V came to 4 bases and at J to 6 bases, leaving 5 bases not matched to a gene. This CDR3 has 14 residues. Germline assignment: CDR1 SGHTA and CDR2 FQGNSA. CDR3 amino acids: CASSSGTSPNEQFF. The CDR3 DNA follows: TGTGCCAGCAGCTCAGGGACTAGTCCCAATGAGCAGTTCTTC.

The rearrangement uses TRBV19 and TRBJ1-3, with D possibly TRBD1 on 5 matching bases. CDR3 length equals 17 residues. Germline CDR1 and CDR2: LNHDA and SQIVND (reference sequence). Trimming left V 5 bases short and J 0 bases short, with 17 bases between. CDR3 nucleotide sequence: TGTGCCAGTAGTCCAAGGGACCAACCCCGCTCTGGAAACACCATATATTTT. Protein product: CASSPRDQPRSGNTIYF.

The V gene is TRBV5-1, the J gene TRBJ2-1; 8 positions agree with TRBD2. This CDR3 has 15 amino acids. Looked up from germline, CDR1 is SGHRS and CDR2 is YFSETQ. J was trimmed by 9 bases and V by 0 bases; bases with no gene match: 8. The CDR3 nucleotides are TGCGCCAGCAGCTTGGGTCAGCGGGAGAGTGGTGAGCAGTTCTTC. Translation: CASSLGQRESGEQFF.

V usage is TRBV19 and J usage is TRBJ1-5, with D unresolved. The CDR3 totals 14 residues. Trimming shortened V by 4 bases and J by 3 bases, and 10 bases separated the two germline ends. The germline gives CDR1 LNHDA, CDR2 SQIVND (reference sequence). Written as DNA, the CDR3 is TGTGCCAGTAGTACGGACGGCTACAATCAGCCCCAGCATTTT. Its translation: CASSTDGYNQPQHF.

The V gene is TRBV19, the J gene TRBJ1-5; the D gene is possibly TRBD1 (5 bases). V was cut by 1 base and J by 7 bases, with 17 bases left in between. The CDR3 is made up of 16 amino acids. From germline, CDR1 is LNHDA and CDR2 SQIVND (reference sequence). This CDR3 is CASSIGRGKGRQPQHF. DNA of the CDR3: TGTGCCAGTAGTATAGGGCGGGGTAAGGGACGACAGCCCCAGCATTTT.

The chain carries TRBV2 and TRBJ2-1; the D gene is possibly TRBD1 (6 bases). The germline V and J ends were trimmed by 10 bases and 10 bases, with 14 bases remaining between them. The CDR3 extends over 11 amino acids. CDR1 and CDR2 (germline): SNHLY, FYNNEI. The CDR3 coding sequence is TGTGCCAACCGACGGGACATCGAGCAGTTCTTC. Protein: CANRRDIEQFF.

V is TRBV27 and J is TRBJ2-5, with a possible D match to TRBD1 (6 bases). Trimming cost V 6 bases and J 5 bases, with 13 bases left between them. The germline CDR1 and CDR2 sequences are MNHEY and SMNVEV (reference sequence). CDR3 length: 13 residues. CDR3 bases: TGTGCCAGCAGGCCGGGACAAGTGGAGACCCAGTACTTC. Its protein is CASRPGQVETQYF.

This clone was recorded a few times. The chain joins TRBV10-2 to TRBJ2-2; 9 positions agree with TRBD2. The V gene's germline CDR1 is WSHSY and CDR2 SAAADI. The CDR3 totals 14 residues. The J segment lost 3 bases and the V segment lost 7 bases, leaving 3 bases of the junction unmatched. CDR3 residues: CASKRLADTGELFF. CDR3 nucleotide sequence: TGCGCCAGCAAGAGACTAGCGGACACCGGGGAGCTGTTTTTT.

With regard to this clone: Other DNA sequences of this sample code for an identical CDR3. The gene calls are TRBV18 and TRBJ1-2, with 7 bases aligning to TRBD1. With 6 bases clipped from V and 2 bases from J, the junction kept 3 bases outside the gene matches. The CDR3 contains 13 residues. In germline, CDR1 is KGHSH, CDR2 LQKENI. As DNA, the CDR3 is TGTGCCAGCTCTCCGGACAGGAACTATGGCTACACCTTC. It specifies CASSPDRNYGYTF.

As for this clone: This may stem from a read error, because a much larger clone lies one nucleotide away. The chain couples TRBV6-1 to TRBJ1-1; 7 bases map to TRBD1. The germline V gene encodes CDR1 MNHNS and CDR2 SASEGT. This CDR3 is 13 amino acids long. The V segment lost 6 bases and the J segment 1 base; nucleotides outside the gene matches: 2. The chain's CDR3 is CASRRQGNTEAFF. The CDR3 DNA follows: TGTGCCAGCAGAAGACAGGGGAACACTGAAGCTTTCTTT.

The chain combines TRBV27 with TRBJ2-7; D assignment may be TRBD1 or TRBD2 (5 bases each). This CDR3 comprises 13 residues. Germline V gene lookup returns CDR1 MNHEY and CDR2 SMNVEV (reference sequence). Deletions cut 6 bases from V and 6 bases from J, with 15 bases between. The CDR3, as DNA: TGTGCCAGCAGACTGCAATGGGGGACCGAGCAGTACTTC. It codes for CASRLQWGTEQYF.

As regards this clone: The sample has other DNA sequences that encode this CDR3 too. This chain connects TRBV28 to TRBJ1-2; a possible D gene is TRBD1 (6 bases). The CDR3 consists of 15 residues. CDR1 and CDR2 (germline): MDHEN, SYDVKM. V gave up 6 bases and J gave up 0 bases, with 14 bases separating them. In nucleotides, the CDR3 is TGTGCCAGCAGCCGGCCGACAGGAGCTAACTATGGCTACACCTTC. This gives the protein CASSRPTGANYGYTF.

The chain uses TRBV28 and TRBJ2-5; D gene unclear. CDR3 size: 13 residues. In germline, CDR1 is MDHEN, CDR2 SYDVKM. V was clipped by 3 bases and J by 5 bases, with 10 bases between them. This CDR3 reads CASSFIRAETQYF. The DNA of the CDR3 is TGTGCCAGCAGTTTTATAAGGGCGGAGACCCAGTACTTC.

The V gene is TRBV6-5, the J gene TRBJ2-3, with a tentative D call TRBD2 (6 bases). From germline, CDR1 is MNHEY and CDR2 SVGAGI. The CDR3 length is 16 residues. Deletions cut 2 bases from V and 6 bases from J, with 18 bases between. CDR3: CASSYLSGTWGDTQYF. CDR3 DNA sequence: TGTGCCAGCAGTTACCTTAGCGGAACCTGGGGCGATACGCAGTATTTT.